This T cell receptor beta chain was retrieved from a study of shared clonotypes between healthy human individuals. Broader study findings: Naive subsets typically showed greater estimated richness than memory subsets. Sorted-subset sequencing was shown by rarefaction to be incomplete despite large depth.

About this clone: Antigen unknown.

This table comes from immunoSEQ multiplex PCR, and its TCRdb copy is limited to in-frame clones, with some not included. The data show under 750,000 clones, 72% seen once. Sequencing used memory CD4+ T cells sorted from blood. Subset in this sample: CD45RA-negative fraction. This sequence originates from a woman aged 25 to 39 in good health.

CDR3 residues: CSARAPYNEQFF. The CDR3, as DNA: TGCAGCGCGAGGGCCCCCTACAATGAGCAGTTCTTC. The chain employs TRBV29-1 and TRBJ2-1; tentative D call: TRBD2 (5 bases). Germline assignment: CDR1 SQVTM and CDR2 ANQGSEA. V lost 7 bases, J lost 2 bases, and 9 bases lay in between. The CDR3 runs to 12 residues.